The clone carrying this T cell receptor beta chain was observed a handful of times. The data were obtained in a study of CD8+ T cells in alopecia areata. The CDR3 length is 17 residues. Germline CDR1 is LGHNA and CDR2 is YNFKEQ. Trimming cost V 0 bases and J 5 bases; bases outside gene matches: 8. Described treatment: oral pan-JAK inhibitor, 5-10 mg twice daily. Following extraction, RNA underwent reverse transcription to cDNA, which served as the sequencing template. Repertoires were generated with immunoSEQ multiplex PCR, while TCRdb's copy carries only in-frame clones and drops some. Of a few hundred thousand clones listed, less than 45% are singletons.

This chain uses TRBV4-2 with TRBJ2-4; 9 nucleotides agree with TRBD2. The origin of this receptor is a human donor with alopecia areata. The sequencing here drew on CD4+ T cells sorted from blood, taken at approximately week 30, from a patient treated with tofacitinib. CDR3 region: CASSQEALAGGQNIQYF. The CDR3 coding sequence is TGTGCCAGCAGCCAAGAAGCGCTGGCGGGGGGGCAAAACATTCAGTACTTC.